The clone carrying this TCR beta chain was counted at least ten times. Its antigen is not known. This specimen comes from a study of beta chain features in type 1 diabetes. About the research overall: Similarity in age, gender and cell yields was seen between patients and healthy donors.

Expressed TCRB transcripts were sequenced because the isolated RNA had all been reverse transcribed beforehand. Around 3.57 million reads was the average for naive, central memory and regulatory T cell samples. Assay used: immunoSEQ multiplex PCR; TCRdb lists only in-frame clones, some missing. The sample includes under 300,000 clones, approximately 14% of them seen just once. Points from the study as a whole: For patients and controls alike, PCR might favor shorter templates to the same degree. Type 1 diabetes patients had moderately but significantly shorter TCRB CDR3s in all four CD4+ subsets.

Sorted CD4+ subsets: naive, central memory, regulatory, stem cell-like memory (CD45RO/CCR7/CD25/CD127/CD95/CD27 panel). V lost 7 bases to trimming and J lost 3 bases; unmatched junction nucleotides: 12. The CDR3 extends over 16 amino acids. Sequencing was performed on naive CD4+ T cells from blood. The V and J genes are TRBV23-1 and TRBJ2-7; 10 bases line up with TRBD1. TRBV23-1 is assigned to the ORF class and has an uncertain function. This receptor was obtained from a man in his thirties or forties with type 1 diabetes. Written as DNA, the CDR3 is TGCGCCAGCACCCCGGCCGGGACAGGGGACTTCTACGAGCAGTACTTC. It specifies CASTPAGTGDFYEQYF.